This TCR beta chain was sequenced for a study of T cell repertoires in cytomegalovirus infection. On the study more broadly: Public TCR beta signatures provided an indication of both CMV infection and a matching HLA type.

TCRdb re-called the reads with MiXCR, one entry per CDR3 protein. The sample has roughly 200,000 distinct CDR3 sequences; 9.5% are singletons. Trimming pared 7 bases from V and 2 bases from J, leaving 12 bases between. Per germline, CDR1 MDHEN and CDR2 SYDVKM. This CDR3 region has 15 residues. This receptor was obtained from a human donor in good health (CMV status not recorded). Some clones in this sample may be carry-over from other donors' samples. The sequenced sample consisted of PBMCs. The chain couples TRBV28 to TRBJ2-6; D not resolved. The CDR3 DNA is TGTGCCAGCACCCCGCGCAGGCCTGGGGCCAACGTCCTGACTTTC. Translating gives CASTPRRPGANVLTF.